Shown below are 17 T cell receptor beta chains from a single sample sequenced in a study of T cell responses to AZD1222 COVID-19 vaccine. Assay: immunoSEQ multiplex PCR; the TCRdb copy retains only in-frame clones and omits some. Found here are roughly 120,000 clones, about nine tenths of them singletons; the top ten hold roughly 4%. The starting material was peripheral blood, obtained on day 0 of AZD1222 vaccination. The receptors here all came from an adult in good health.

This chain links TRBV4-1 with TRBJ1-4; a possible D gene is TRBD1 (6 bases). The CDR3 consists of 16 residues. In germline, CDR1 is MGHRA, CDR2 YSYEKL. V lost 0 bases to trimming and J lost 8 bases, with 16 bases between them. CDR3 residues: CASSQDQAGVREKLFF. As DNA, the CDR3 is TGCGCCAGCAGCCAAGATCAGGCAGGGGTGAGGGAAAAACTGTTTTTT.

This clone appeared a few times. The chain couples TRBV29-1 to TRBJ1-2; D remains unclear. This CDR3 spans 13 amino acids. Germline assignment: CDR1 SQVTM and CDR2 ANQGSEA. V lost 2 bases and J 4 bases, leaving 11 bases between the germline ends. CDR3 DNA: TGCAGCGTTGAACACCCCAGTTTCTATGGCTACACCTTC. It yields the protein CSVEHPSFYGYTF.

This chain links TRBV3-1 (or the pseudogene TRBV3-2) with TRBJ2-3; TRBD2 matches at 15 bases. The CDR3 extends over 18 amino acids. Trimming removed 3 bases from V and 6 bases from J; junction bases left unmatched: 10. The germline V gene has CDR1 LGHDT and CDR2 YNNKEL (reference sequence). CDR3: CASSQPRGGLAGGDTQYF. The CDR3 DNA is TGTGCCAGCAGCCAGCCGCGTGGCGGACTAGCGGGGGGGGATACGCAGTATTTT.

J is TRBJ2-5 and V is TRBV11-2; 9 bases match TRBD1. The CDR3 is made up of 15 amino acids. The germline CDR1 and CDR2 sequences are SGHAT and FQNNGV. The junction had 11 bases not matched to a gene; V was cut back by 4 bases and J by 8 bases. Here the CDR3 reads CASSSPGQGRLTQYF. CDR3 nucleotides: TGTGCCAGCAGCTCTCCGGGACAGGGAAGGTTAACCCAGTACTTC.

The genes are TRBV10-1 and TRBJ1-1, with D hard to call. The CDR3 has 11 residues. The germline CDR1 and CDR2 sequences are WNHNN and SYGVQD (reference sequence). Deletions cut 10 bases from V and 3 bases from J, with 9 bases between. The CDR3 DNA reads as TGCGCCACCAGCTGGGACACTGAAGCTTTCTTT. It encodes CATSWDTEAFF.

The CDR3 region has the DNA TGTGCCAGCAGCGTAGTGGACTTGGAGACCCAGTACTTC. Its protein product is CASSVVDLETQYF. This chain links TRBV9 with TRBJ2-5; TRBD2 is a possible D gene (5 bases). The ends were cut back, 0 bases at V and 5 bases at J, with 8 bases in the middle. The V gene's germline CDR1 is SGDLS and CDR2 YYNGEE. The CDR3 is made up of 13 amino acids.

The chain carries TRBV7-9 and TRBJ1-6; D possibly corresponds to TRBD1 (5 bases). Germline CDR1 and CDR2: SEHNR and FQNEAQ (reference sequence). The V end lost 6 bases, the J end lost 8 bases, and 17 bases lay between the germline ends. There are 15 residues in the CDR3. As DNA, the CDR3 is TGTGCCAGCAGTGATCAGGGTTCAGTTGATTCACCCCTCCACTTT. Its protein product is CASSDQGSVDSPLHF.

The chain joins TRBV9 to TRBJ1-5, with D uncertain. The CDR3 spans 14 residues. Germline V gives CDR1 SGDLS, CDR2 YYNGEE. The V end was cut by 2 bases, the J end by 4 bases, with 10 bases between. CDR3 sequence reads: CASSVGPSNQPQHF. The CDR3 DNA reads TGTGCCAGCAGCGTCGGGCCGTCGAATCAGCCCCAGCATTTT.

The V gene is TRBV28, the J gene TRBJ1-5; TRBD1 is a possible D gene (5 bases). Germline assignment: CDR1 MDHEN and CDR2 SYDVKM. V lost 6 bases and J lost 5, with 17 bases in between. CDR3 length: 15 amino acids. DNA of the CDR3: TGTGCCAGCAGCGGACCGGGACTGGGACATCAGCCCCAGCATTTT. The encoded protein is CASSGPGLGHQPQHF.

This clone came up a few times. The chain employs TRBV4-3 and TRBJ1-6; D is undetermined. Per germline, CDR1 LGHNA and CDR2 YSLEER. The CDR3 length is 14 residues. The V end was cut by 0 bases, the J end by 7 bases, with 7 bases between. The CDR3 loop is CASSQDPGNSPLHF. The CDR3, as DNA: TGCGCCAGCAGCCAAGATCCCGGGAATTCACCCCTCCACTTT.

The rearrangement links TRBV6-2 or TRBV6-3 to TRBJ1-5, with 9 bases matching TRBD1. V dropped 6 bases and J dropped 6; count of bases not matched to a gene: 6. CDR1 is MNHEY and CDR2 is SVGEGT in the germline V gene. The CDR3 length is 14 residues. Here the CDR3 reads CASSGDRAPQPQHF. The CDR3 DNA follows: TGTGCCAGCAGCGGGGACAGGGCCCCTCAGCCCCAGCATTTT.

The V and J genes are TRBV2 and TRBJ2-5; tentatively, D is TRBD1 or TRBD2 (5 bases each). V was clipped by 6 bases and J by 6 bases, with 20 bases between them. CDR1 is SNHLY, CDR2 FYNNEI, per germline. This CDR3 spans 15 amino acids. The CDR3 spells CASSAPGPQVKTQYF. The CDR3, as DNA: TGTGCCAGCAGCGCTCCGGGGCCCCAGGTTAAGACCCAGTACTTC.

This chain links TRBV24-1 with TRBJ1-2, with D possibly TRBD1 on 5 matching bases. Germline CDR1 KGHDR, CDR2 SFDVKD. Trimming shortened V by 5 bases and J by 4 bases, and 10 bases separated the two germline ends. The CDR3 totals 13 residues. As DNA, the CDR3 is TGTGCCACCAGTGCCGGTGGGGGCTATGGCTACACCTTC. It encodes CATSAGGGYGYTF.

The chain links TRBV20-1 to TRBJ1-2; D unresolved. The CDR3 loop spans 10 amino acids. Germline CDR1 and CDR2: DFQATT and SNEGSKA (reference sequence). V was clipped by 1 base and J by 4 bases, with 1 base between them. The DNA for the CDR3 is TGCAGTGCTAGAGCCTATGGCTACACCTTC. It yields the protein CSARAYGYTF.

The V gene is TRBV6-5, the J gene TRBJ2-3; tentatively, D is TRBD2 (6 bases). CDR1 MNHEY and CDR2 SVGAGI come from the germline V gene. There are 15 residues in the CDR3. V was pared by 0 bases and J by 5 bases, with 12 bases between. The CDR3 loop reads CASSYSERRGDTQYF. CDR3 nucleotide sequence: TGTGCCAGCAGTTACTCTGAGCGGAGGGGAGATACGCAGTATTTT.

The V and J genes are TRBV10-1 and TRBJ1-4; D possibly corresponds to TRBD1 (6 bases). Germline lookup yields CDR1 WNHNN and CDR2 SYGVQD (reference sequence). Trimming removed 10 bases at V and 7 bases at J, with 16 bases between. The CDR3 is 13 residues long. The CDR3, as DNA: TGCGCCACCGCGGGGAGGGGGACTGAAAAACTGTTTTTT. It translates to CATAGRGTEKLFF.

The rearrangement links TRBV5-5 to TRBJ1-2; D is ambiguous. The germline CDR1 and CDR2 sequences are SGHKS and YYEKEE (reference sequence). CDR3 size: 14 residues. V gave up 4 bases and J gave up 0 bases, with 10 bases separating them. The CDR3 loop is CASSVAEANYGYTF. The CDR3 coding sequence is TGTGCCAGCAGCGTGGCGGAAGCTAACTATGGCTACACCTTC.